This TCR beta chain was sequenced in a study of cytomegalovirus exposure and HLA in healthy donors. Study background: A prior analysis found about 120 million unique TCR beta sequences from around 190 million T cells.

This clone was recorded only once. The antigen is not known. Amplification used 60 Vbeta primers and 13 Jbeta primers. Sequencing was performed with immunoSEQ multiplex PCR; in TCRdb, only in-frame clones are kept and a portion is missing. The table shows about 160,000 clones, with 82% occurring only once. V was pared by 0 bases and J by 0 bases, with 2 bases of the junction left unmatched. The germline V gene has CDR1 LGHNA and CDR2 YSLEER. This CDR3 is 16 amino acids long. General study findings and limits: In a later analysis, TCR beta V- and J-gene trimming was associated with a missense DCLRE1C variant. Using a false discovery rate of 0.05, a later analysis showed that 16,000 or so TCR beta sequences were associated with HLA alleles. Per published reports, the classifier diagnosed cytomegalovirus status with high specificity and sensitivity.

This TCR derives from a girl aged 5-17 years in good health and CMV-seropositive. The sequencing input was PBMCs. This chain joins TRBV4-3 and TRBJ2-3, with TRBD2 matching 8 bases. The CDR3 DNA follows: TGCGCCAGCAGCCAAGATCGCGGGGGGAGCACAGATACGCAGTATTTT. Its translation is CASSQDRGGSTDTQYF.